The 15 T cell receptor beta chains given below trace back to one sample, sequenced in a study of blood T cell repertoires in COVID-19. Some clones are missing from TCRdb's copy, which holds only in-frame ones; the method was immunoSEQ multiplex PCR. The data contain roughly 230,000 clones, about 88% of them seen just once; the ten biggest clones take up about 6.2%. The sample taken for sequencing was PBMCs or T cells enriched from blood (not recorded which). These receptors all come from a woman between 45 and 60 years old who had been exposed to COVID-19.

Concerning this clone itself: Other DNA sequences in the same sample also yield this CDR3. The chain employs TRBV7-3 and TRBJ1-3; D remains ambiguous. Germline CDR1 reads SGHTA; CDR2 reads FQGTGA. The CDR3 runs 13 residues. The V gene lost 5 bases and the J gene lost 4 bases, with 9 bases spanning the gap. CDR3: CASSPSGGNTIYF. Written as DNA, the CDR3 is TGTGCCAGCAGCCCCTCGGGAGGAAACACCATATATTTT.

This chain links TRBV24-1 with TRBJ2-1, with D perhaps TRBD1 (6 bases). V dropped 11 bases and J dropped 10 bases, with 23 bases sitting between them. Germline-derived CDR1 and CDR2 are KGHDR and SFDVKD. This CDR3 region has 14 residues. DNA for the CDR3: TGTGCCATCGACCAAGACGATGGGACAAGGGAGCAGTTCTTC. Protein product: CAIDQDDGTREQFF.

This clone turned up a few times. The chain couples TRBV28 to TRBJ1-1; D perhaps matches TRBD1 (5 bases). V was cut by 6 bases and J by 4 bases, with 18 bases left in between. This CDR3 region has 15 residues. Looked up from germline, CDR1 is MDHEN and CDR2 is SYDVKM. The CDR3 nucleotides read TGTGCCAGCAGCAGATCCGGGACTCAGGGCACTGAAGCTTTCTTT. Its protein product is CASSRSGTQGTEAFF.

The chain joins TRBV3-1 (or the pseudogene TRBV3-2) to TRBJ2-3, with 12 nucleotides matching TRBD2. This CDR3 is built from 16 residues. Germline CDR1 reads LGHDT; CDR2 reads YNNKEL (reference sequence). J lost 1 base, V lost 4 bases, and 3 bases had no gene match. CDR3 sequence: CASSLSSGGGTDTQYF. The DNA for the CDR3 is TGTGCCAGCAGCCTCTCTAGCGGGGGGGGCACAGATACGCAGTATTTT.

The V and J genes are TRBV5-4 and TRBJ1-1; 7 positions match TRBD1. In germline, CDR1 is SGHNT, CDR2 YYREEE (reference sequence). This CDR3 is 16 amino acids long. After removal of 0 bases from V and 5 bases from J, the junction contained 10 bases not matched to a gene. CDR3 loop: CASSLGATGVETEAFF. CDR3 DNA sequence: TGTGCCAGCAGCTTGGGGGCCACAGGGGTTGAAACTGAAGCTTTCTTT. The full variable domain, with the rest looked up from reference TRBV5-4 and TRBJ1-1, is ETGVTQSPTHLIKTRGQQVTLRCSSQSGHNTVSWYQQALGQGPQFIFQYYREEENGRGNFPPRFSGLQFPNYSSELNVNALELDDSALYLCASSLGATGVETEAFFGQGTRLTVV.

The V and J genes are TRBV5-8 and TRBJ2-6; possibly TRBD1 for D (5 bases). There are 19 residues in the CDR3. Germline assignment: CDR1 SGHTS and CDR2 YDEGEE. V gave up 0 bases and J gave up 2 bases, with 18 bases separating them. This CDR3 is CASSLGRTDSFTGANVLTF. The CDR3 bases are TGTGCCAGCAGCTTGGGACGCACTGACAGTTTTACTGGGGCCAACGTCCTGACTTTC. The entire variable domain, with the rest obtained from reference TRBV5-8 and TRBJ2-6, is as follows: EAGVTQSPTHLIKTRGQQATLRCSPISGHTSVYWYQQALGLGLQFLLWYDEGEERNRGNFPPRFSGRQFPNYSSELNVNALELEDSALYLCASSLGRTDSFTGANVLTFGAGSRLTVL.

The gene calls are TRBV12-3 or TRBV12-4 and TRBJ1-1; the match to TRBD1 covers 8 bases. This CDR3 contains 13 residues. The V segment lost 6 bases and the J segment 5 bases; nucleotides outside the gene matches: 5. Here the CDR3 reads CASSSDRGTEAFF. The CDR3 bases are TGTGCCAGCAGCTCTGACAGGGGAACTGAAGCTTTCTTT.

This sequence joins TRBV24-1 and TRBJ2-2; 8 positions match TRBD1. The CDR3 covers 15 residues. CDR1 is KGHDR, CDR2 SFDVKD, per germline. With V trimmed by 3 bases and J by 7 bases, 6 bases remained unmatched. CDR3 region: CATSDTGGNDGELFF. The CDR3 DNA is TGTGCCACCAGTGATACAGGGGGAAATGACGGGGAGCTGTTTTTT.

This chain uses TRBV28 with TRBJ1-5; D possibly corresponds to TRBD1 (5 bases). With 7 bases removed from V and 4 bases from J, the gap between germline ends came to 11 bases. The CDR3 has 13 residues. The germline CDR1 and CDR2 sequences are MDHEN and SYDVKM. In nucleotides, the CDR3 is TGTGCCAGCACCTTGGGGGGAAATCAGCCCCAGCATTTT. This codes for CASTLGGNQPQHF.

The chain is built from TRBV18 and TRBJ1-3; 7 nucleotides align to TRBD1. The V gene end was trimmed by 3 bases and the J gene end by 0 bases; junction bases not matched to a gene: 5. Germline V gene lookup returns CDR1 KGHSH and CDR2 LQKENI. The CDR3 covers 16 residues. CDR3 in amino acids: CASSPQDRLSGNTIYF. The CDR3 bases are TGTGCCAGCTCACCCCAGGACAGGCTCTCTGGAAACACCATATATTTT.

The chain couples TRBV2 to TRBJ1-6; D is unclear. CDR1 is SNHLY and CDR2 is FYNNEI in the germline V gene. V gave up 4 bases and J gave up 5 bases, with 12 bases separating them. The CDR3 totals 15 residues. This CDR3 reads CASSVRGGNNSPLHF. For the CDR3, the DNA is TGTGCCAGCAGTGTAAGAGGAGGAAATAATTCACCCCTCCACTTT.

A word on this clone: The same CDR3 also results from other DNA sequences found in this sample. CDR3 bases: TGTGCCAGCAGCGTTCGCGGGGGCAGCACAGATACGCAGTATTTT. Its translation: CASSVRGGSTDTQYF. The chain joins TRBV9 to TRBJ2-3; maybe TRBD2 (7 bases). V gave up 2 bases and J gave up 0 bases, with 10 bases separating them. The CDR3 totals 15 residues. Germline loops: CDR1 SGDLS, CDR2 YYNGEE.

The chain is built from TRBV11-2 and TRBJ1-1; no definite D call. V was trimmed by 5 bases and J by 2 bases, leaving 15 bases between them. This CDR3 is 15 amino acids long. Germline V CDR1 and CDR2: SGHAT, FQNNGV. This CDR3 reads CASSPLEGLNTEAFF. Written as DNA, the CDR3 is TGTGCCAGCAGCCCTCTCGAGGGTTTAAACACTGAAGCTTTCTTT.

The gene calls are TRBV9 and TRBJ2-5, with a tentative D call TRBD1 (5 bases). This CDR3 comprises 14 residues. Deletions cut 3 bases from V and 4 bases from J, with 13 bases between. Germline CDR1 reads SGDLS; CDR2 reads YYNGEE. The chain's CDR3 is CASSERQGRETQYF. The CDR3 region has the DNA TGTGCCAGCAGCGAAAGGCAGGGAAGAGAGACCCAGTACTTC.

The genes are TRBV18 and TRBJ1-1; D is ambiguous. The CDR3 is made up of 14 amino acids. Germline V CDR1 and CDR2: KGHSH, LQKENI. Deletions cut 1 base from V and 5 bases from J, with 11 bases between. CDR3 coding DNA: TGTGCCAGCTCACCACTGAAGGAGGGAACTGAAGCTTTCTTT. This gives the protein CASSPLKEGTEAFF.